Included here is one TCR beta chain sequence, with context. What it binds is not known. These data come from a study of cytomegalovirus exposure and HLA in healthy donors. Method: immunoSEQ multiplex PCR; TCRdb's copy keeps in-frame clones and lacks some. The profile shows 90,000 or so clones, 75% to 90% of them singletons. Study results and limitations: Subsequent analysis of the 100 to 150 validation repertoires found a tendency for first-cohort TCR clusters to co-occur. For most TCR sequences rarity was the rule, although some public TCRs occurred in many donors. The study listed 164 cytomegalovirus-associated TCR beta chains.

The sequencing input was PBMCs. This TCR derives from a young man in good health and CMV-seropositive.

Here the CDR3 DNA reads TGCAGCGTTGAAGAGTGGGTTACTAGCAACAATGAGCAGTTCTTC. Translated, it gives CSVEEWVTSNNEQFF. V is TRBV29-1 and J is TRBJ2-1, with a weak D call TRBD2 (6 bases). Germline V gives CDR1 SQVTM, CDR2 ANQGSEA. The CDR3 extends over 15 amino acids. The V and J ends lost 0 bases and 5 bases respectively, with 14 bases between them.